This T cell receptor beta chain originates from a study of response to subunit inactivated influenza vaccine. Ten or more counts support this clonotype. Its antigen is unknown. The CDR3 covers 13 residues. Germline trimming cut 2 bases from V and 9 bases from J; bases unmatched to any gene: 4. Each CDR3 protein gets one entry after TCRdb re-called the RT-PCR reads with MiXCR. The profile shows some 500,000 distinct CDR3 sequences, around 13% of them singletons. Findings and caveats of the study: Each seasonal influenza vaccination recruits few new T cells, the authors suggested.

The rearrangement links TRBV12-3 or TRBV12-4 to TRBJ2-1; TRBD2 aligns across 7 bases. The TCR was taken from a man between 50 and 59 years old who received an inactivated influenza vaccine. The sample here was PBMCs from blood, taken around seven weeks after vaccination. CDR3 nucleotides: TGTGCCAGCAGTTTAACATCGGGGGGTGAGCAGTTCTTC. Translation gives CASSLTSGGEQFF.